This T cell receptor beta chain was found in a study of blood T cell repertoires in COVID-19. Original handling: The assay estimated nucleated cells by amplifying reference gene primers. Sequencing used immunoSEQ multiplex PCR; TCRdb keeps in-frame clones, though not all of them. The V and J calls and clone size are taken from that table; D and trimming were inferred from the DNA. This table holds 25,000 to 35,000 clones, approximately 87% found once. Trimming pared 1 base from V and 0 bases from J, leaving 11 bases between. This CDR3 region has 16 residues. The germline V gene encodes CDR1 SGHTS and CDR2 YDEGEE. This clone came up a few times.

The chain couples TRBV5-8 to TRBJ1-5; no clear D gene. The sample was peripheral blood. The TCR comes from a human donor with active COVID-19. The donor label of this sample is uncertain. The CDR3 DNA reads TGTGCCAGCAGCTTGTTTGGGCGATATAGCAATCAGCCCCAGCATTTT. Amino acids: CASSLFGRYSNQPQHF.